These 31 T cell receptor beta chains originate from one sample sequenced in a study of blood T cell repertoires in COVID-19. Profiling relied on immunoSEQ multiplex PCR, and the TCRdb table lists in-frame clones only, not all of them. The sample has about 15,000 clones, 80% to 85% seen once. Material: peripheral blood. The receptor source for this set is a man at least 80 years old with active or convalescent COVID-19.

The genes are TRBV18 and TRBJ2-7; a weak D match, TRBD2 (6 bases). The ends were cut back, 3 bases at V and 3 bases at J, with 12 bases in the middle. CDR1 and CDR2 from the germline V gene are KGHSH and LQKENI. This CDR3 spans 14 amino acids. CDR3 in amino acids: CASSPAGPGYEQYF. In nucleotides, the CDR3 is TGTGCCAGCTCACCGGCGGGACCGGGCTACGAGCAGTACTTC.

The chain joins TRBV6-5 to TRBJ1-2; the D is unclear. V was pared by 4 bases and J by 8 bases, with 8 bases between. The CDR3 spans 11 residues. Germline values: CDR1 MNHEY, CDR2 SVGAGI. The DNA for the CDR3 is TGTGCCAGCAGTTCCCCGGTGGGCTACACCTTC. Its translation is CASSSPVGYTF.

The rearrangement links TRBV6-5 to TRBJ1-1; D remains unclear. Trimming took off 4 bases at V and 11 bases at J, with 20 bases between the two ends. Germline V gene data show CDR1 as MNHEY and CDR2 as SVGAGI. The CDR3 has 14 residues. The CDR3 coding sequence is TGTGCCAGCAGTTCTCGGGATGGAGGACGGAGGGCTTTCTTT. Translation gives CASSSRDGGRRAFF.

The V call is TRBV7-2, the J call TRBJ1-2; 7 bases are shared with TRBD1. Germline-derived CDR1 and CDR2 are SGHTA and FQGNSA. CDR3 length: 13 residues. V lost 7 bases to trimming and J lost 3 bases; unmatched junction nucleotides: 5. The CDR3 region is CASTQGGDYGYTF. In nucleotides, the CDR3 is TGTGCCAGCACCCAAGGGGGCGACTATGGCTACACCTTC.

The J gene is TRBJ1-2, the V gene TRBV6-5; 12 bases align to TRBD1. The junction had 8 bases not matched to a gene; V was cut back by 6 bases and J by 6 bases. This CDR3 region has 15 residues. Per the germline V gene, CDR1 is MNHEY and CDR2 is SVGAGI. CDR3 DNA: TGTGCCAGCAGGACTCCGGGACAGGGGGCTCATGGCTACACCTTC. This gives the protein CASRTPGQGAHGYTF.

The DNA for the CDR3 is TGTGCCAGTAGTAAGGTGGGGACAGAAGAGACCCAGTACTTC. Its translation is CASSKVGTEETQYF. J is TRBJ2-5 and V is TRBV19; 7 bases are shared with TRBD1. Germline V CDR1 and CDR2: LNHDA, SQIVND (reference sequence). This CDR3 has 14 residues. V gave up 4 bases and J gave up 3 bases; unmatched junction bases: 5.

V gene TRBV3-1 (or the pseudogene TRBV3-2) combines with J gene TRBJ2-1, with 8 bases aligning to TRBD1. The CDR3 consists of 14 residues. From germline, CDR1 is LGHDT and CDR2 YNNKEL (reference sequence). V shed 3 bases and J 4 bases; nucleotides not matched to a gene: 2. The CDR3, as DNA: TGTGCCAGCAGCCATGGACAGGGTTACAATGAGCAGTTCTTC. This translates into CASSHGQGYNEQFF.

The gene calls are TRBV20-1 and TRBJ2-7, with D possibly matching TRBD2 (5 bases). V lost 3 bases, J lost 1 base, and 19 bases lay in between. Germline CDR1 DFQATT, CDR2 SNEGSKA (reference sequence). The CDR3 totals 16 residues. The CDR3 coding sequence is TGCAGTGCTAGTGCCCCTACGGGGATTCAGTCCTACGAGCAGTACTTC. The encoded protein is CSASAPTGIQSYEQYF.

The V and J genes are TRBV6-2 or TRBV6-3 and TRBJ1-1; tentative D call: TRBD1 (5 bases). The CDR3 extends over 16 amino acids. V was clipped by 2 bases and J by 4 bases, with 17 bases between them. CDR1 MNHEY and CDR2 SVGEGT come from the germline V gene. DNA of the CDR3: TGTGCCAGCAGTTACCCTCTTGGGGCGCGGAGCACTGAAGCTTTCTTT. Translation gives CASSYPLGARSTEAFF.

The CDR3 DNA sequence: TGTGCCAGCTCCTACCGGACAGGGAACACCGGGGAGCTGTTTTTT. Its protein is CASSYRTGNTGELFF. V usage is TRBV18 and J usage is TRBJ2-2; 7 bases match TRBD1. Germline CDR1 KGHSH, CDR2 LQKENI. CDR3 size: 15 residues. Germline trimming cut 6 bases from V and 1 base from J; bases unmatched to any gene: 5.

The CDR3 coding sequence is TGTGCCAGCAGTTCCCGGGGAGGGGGGCCCCAGCATTTT. This sequence encodes CASSSRGGGPQHF. The chain links TRBV6-5 to TRBJ1-5; a possible D gene is TRBD1 (6 bases). The CDR3 totals 13 residues. The V gene lost 4 bases and the J gene lost 9 bases, with 13 bases spanning the gap. CDR1 is MNHEY, CDR2 SVGAGI, per germline.

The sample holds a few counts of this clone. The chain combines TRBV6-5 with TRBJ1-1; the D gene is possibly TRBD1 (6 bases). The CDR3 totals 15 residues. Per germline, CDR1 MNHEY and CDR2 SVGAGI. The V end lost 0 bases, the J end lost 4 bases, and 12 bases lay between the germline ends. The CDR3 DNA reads TGTGCCAGCAGTTACTCACGGGGGGGGCGCACTGAAGCTTTCTTT. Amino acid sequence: CASSYSRGGRTEAFF.

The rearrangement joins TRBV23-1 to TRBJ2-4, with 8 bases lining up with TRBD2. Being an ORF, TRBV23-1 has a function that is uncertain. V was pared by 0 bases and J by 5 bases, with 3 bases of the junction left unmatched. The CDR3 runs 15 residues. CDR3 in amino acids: CASSQSSAGENIQYF. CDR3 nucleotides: TGCGCCAGCAGTCAATCCTCAGCGGGGGAAAACATTCAGTACTTC.

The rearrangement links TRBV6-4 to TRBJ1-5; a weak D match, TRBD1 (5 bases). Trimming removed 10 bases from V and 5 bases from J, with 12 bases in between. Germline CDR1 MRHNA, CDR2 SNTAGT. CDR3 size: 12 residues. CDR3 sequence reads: CANTQGYQPQHF. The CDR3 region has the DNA TGTGCCAACACCCAGGGTTATCAGCCCCAGCATTTT.

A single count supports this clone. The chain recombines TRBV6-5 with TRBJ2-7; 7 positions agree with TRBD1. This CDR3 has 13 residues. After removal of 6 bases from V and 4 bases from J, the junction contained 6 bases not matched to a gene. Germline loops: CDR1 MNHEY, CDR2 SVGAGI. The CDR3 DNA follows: TGTGCCAGCAGCCTGAAACAGGGGTACGAGCAGTACTTC. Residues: CASSLKQGYEQYF.

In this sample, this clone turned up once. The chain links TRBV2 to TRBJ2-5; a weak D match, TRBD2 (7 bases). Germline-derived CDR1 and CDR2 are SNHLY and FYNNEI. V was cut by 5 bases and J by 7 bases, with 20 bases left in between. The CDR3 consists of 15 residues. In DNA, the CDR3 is TGTGCCAGCAGTCTCGGCGACGGGGGGCGCGGGACCCAGTACTTC. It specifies CASSLGDGGRGTQYF.

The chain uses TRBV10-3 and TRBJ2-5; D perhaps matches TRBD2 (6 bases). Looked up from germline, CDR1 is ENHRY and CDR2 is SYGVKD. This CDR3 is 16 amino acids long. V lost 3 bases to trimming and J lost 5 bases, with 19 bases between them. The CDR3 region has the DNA TGTGCCATCAGTGACGGGACTCGGGGGTCAAGGGAGACCCAGTACTTC. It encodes CAISDGTRGSRETQYF.

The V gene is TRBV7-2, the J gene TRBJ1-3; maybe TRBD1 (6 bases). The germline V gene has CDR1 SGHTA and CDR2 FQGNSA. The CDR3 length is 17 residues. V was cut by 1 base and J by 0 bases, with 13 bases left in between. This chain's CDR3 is CASSLERQGSSGNTIYF. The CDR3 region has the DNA TGTGCCAGCAGCTTAGAGCGGCAGGGGAGCTCTGGAAACACCATATATTTT.

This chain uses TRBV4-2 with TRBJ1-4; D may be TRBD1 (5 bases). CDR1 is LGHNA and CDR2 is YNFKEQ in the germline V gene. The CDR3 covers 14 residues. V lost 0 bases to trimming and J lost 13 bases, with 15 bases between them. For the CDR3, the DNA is TGTGCCAGCAGCCAAGATAAAGCGACAGACACACTGTTTTTT. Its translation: CASSQDKATDTLFF.

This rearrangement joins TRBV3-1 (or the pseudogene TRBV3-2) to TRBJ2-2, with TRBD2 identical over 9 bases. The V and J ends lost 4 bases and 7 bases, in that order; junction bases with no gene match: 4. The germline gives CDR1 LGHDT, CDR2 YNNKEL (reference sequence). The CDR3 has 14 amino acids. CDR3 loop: CASSPGLASGELFF. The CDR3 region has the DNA TGTGCCAGCAGCCCGGGACTAGCAAGCGGGGAGCTGTTTTTT.

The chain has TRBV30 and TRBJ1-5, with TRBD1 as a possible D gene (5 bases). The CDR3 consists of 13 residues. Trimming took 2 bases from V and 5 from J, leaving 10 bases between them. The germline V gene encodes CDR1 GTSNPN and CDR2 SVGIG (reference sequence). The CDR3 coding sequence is TGTGCCTGGAGTCGGCAGGGCGATCAGCCCCAGCATTTT. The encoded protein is CAWSRQGDQPQHF. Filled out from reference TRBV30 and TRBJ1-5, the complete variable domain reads SQTIHQWPATLVQPVGSPLSLECTVEGTSNPNLYWYRQAAGRGLQLLFYSVGIGQISSEVPQNLSASRPQDRQFILSSKKLLLSDSGFYLCAWSRQGDQPQHFGDGTRLSIL.

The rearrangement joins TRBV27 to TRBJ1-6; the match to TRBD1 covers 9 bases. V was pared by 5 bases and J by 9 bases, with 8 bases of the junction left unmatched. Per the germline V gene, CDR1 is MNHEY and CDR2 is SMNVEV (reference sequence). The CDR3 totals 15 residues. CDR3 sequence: CASSPPGQGPSPLHF. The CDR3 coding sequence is TGTGCCAGCAGTCCCCCGGGACAGGGACCTTCACCCCTCCACTTT.

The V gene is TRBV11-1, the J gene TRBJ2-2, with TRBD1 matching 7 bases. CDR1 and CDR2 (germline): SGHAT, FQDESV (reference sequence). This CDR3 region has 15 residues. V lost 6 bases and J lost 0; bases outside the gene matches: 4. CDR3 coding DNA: TGTGCCAGCAGTCTAGGGACAGCGAACACCGGGGAGCTGTTTTTT. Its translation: CASSLGTANTGELFF.

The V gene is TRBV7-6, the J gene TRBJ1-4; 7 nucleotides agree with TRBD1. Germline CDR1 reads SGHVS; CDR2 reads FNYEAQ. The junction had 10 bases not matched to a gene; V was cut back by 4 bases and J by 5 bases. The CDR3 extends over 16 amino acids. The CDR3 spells CASSSSGGGSNEKLFF. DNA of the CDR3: TGTGCCAGCAGCTCCTCCGGAGGGGGCTCAAATGAAAAACTGTTTTTT.

The CDR3 loop reads CASSPASLPGIQYF. The CDR3 coding sequence is TGTGCCAGCAGCCCCGCGAGTTTGCCGGGCATTCAGTACTTC. The chain joins TRBV27 to TRBJ2-4; D uncertain. The germline V gene has CDR1 MNHEY and CDR2 SMNVEV (reference sequence). The ends were cut back, 6 bases at V and 9 bases at J, with 18 bases in the middle. The CDR3 sequence is 14 residues long.

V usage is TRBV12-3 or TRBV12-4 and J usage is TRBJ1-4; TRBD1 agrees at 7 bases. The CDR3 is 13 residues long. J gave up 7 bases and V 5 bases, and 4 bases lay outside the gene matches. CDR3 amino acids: CASSRQGAEKLFF. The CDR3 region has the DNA TGTGCCAGCAGTCGACAGGGTGCTGAAAAACTGTTTTTT.

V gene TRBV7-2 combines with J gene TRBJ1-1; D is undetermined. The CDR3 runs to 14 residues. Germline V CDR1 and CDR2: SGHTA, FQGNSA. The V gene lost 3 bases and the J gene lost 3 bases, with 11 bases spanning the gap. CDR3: CASSFSRRDTEAFF. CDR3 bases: TGTGCCAGCAGCTTCTCTAGGCGCGACACTGAAGCTTTCTTT.

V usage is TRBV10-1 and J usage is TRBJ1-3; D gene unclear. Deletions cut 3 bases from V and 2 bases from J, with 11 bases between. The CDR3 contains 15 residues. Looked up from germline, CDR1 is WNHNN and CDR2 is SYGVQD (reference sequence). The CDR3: CASSDGVPPGNTIYF. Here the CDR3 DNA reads TGCGCCAGCAGTGACGGGGTGCCGCCTGGAAACACCATATATTTT.

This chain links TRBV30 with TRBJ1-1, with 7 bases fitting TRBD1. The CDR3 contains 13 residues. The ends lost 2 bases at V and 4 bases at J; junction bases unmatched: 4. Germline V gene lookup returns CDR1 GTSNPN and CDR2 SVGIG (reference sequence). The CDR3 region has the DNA TGTGCCTGGAGTTCCGACAGGGCCACTGAAGCTTTCTTT. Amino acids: CAWSSDRATEAFF. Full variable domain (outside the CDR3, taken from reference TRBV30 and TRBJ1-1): SQTIHQWPATLVQPVGSPLSLECTVEGTSNPNLYWYRQAAGRGLQLLFYSVGIGQISSEVPQNLSASRPQDRQFILSSKKLLLSDSGFYLCAWSSDRATEAFFGQGTRLTVV.

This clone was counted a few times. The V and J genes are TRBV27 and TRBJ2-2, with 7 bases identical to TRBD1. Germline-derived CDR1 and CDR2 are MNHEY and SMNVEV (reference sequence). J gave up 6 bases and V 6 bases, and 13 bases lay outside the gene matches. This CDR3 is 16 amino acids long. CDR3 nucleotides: TGTGCCAGCAGCATTCAACAGGGGTTTGGGCCCGGGGAGCTGTTTTTT. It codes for CASSIQQGFGPGELFF.

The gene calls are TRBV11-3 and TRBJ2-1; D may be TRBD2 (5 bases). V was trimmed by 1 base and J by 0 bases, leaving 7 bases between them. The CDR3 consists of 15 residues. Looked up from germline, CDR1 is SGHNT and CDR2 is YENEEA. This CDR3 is CASSLAGISYNEQFF. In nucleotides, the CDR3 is TGTGCCAGCAGCTTAGCGGGGATCTCCTACAATGAGCAGTTCTTC.